The 25 T cell receptor beta chains below all came from one sample that was sequenced in a study of blood T cell repertoires in COVID-19. Sequencing was performed with immunoSEQ multiplex PCR; in TCRdb, only in-frame clones are kept and a portion is missing. The sample yields fewer than 250,000 clones, 70% to 90% seen once. What was sequenced was PBMCs or T cells enriched from blood (not recorded which). The receptors stem from a man aged 50 to 59 who had been exposed to COVID-19.

This clone has more than one count but fewer than ten. The chain joins TRBV7-8 to TRBJ1-1; 7 positions match TRBD1. Per the germline V gene, CDR1 is SGHVS and CDR2 is FQNEAQ. The CDR3 length is 14 residues. V lost 5 bases, J lost 2 bases, and 5 bases stayed unmatched. The CDR3 nucleotides are TGTGCCAGCAGCGCCGGGACAGCCAACACTGAAGCTTTCTTT. Translating it yields CASSAGTANTEAFF.

V gene TRBV7-3 combines with J gene TRBJ2-2; 9 bases line up with TRBD1. Germline CDR1 is SGHTA and CDR2 is FQGTGA. V lost 5 bases to trimming and J lost 7 bases; unmatched junction nucleotides: 8. This CDR3 spans 15 amino acids. CDR3 bases: TGTGCCAGCAGCGCAACAGGGGGCGCGGGCGGGGAGCTGTTTTTT. Amino acid sequence: CASSATGGAGGELFF. Full variable domain (remainder filled in from reference TRBV7-3 and TRBJ2-2): GAGVSQTPSNKVTEKGKYVELRCDPISGHTALYWYRQSLGQGPEFLIYFQGTGAADDSGLPNDRFFAVRPEGSVSTLKIQRTERGDSAVYLCASSATGGAGGELFFGEGSRLTVL.

The V call is TRBV3-1 (or the pseudogene TRBV3-2), the J call TRBJ1-3, with unresolved D. The CDR3 spans 14 residues. V lost 0 bases and J 4 bases, leaving 7 bases between the germline ends. CDR1 and CDR2 (germline): LGHDT, YNNKEL (reference sequence). CDR3 sequence (DNA): TGTGCCAGCAGCCAAGATCTAACCGGAAACACCATATATTTT. This codes for CASSQDLTGNTIYF.

J is TRBJ1-2 and V is TRBV9; the D is unclear. The germline CDR1 and CDR2 sequences are SGDLS and YYNGEE. This CDR3 has 14 amino acids. Trimming removed 0 bases from V and 6 bases from J, with 12 bases in between. The CDR3 DNA sequence: TGTGCCAGCAGCGTAGACCTAAAAGCGCATGGCTACACCTTC. Encoded protein: CASSVDLKAHGYTF. The full variable domain, in which reference TRBV9 and TRBJ1-2 provide the parts outside the CDR3, is DSGVTQTPKHLITATGQRVTLRCSPRSGDLSVYWYQQSLDQGLQFLIQYYNGEERAKGNILERFSAQQFPDLHSELNLSSLELGDSALYFCASSVDLKAHGYTFGSGTRLTVV.

V is TRBV19 and J is TRBJ1-1; possible D gene TRBD1, 6 bases. This CDR3 comprises 13 residues. V lost 4 bases, J lost 0 bases, and 6 bases lay in between. The germline gives CDR1 LNHDA, CDR2 SQIVND (reference sequence). CDR3: CASSRQVNTEAFF. The CDR3 DNA reads as TGTGCCAGTAGTAGACAGGTGAACACTGAAGCTTTCTTT.

This clone was detected only once. The gene calls are TRBV5-1 and TRBJ2-7, with D unresolved. In germline, CDR1 is SGHRS, CDR2 YFSETQ. V was pared by 1 base and J by 2 bases, with 7 bases between. The CDR3 is 13 residues long. CDR3 residues: CASSLTPTYEQYF. In nucleotides, the CDR3 is TGCGCCAGCAGCTTGACACCCACCTACGAGCAGTACTTC.

The chain carries TRBV9 and TRBJ2-3; a weak D match, TRBD2 (5 bases). V dropped 0 bases and J dropped 0 bases, with 11 bases sitting between them. CDR3 length equals 16 residues. The V gene's germline CDR1 is SGDLS and CDR2 YYNGEE. CDR3 DNA: TGTGCCAGCAGCGTAGCTACACGGGGAAGCACAGATACGCAGTATTTT. It yields the protein CASSVATRGSTDTQYF.

The rearrangement uses TRBV7-8 and TRBJ2-7; D might be TRBD1 (5 bases). V was pared by 6 bases and J by 3 bases, with 9 bases between. This CDR3 has 12 amino acids. Germline V lookup: CDR1 SGHVS, CDR2 FQNEAQ. CDR3: CASSRQIYEQYF. The CDR3 DNA reads as TGTGCCAGCAGTCGACAGATCTACGAGCAGTACTTC.

The chain links TRBV10-3 to TRBJ2-7, with 7 bases fitting TRBD1. CDR1 and CDR2 (germline): ENHRY, SYGVKD. The CDR3 totals 13 residues. The ends lost 2 bases at V and 7 bases at J; junction bases unmatched: 5. The CDR3 region is CAISEPDRVEQYV. In nucleotides, the CDR3 is TGTGCCATCAGTGAGCCTGACAGGGTTGAGCAGTACGTC.

The chain couples TRBV28 to TRBJ1-2; 7 nucleotides line up with TRBD1. Germline V gives CDR1 MDHEN, CDR2 SYDVKM. The CDR3 sequence is 14 residues long. V shed 3 bases, J shed 7 bases, and the junction held 8 bases outside the gene matches. The CDR3 sequence is CASSFNRGIGGYTF. As DNA, the CDR3 is TGTGCCAGCAGTTTTAACAGGGGAATTGGTGGCTACACCTTC.

V usage is TRBV28 and J usage is TRBJ2-2, with unresolved D. The V end lost 4 bases, the J end lost 3 bases, and 3 bases lay between the germline ends. CDR1 is MDHEN and CDR2 is SYDVKM in the germline V gene. CDR3 size: 12 residues. CDR3 sequence (DNA): TGTGCCAGCAGTTCATACACCGGGGAGCTGTTTTTT. This translates into CASSSYTGELFF.

The rearrangement links TRBV21-1 to TRBJ1-6; the table's D gene call, TRBD1, was not cross checked with the DNA. TRBV21-1 represents a pseudogene. This CDR3 has 12 amino acids. CDR3 DNA sequence: TGTGCCAGCATACAGGGGAATTCACCCCTCCACTTT. As protein: CASIQGNSPLHF.

The chain uses TRBV28 and TRBJ2-7; D is undetermined. CDR1 MDHEN and CDR2 SYDVKM come from the germline V gene. The CDR3 covers 12 residues. Trimming removed 7 bases from V and 3 bases from J, with 10 bases in between. The CDR3 sequence is CASKVTNYEQYF. In DNA form, the CDR3 reads TGTGCCAGCAAGGTGACAAACTACGAGCAGTACTTC.

This chain links TRBV7-9 with TRBJ2-3; no reliable D call. The ends were cut back, 5 bases at V and 3 bases at J, with 9 bases in the middle. In germline, CDR1 is SEHNR, CDR2 FQNEAQ (reference sequence). CDR3 length equals 13 residues. The CDR3 DNA reads TGTGCCAGCAGCCCCGAGTCAACAGATACGCAGTATTTT. It specifies CASSPESTDTQYF.

This sequence joins TRBV21-1 and TRBJ1-5. TRBV21-1 is a listed pseudogene. The CDR3 consists of 14 residues. The CDR3 spells CASRSTRGSQPQHF. The CDR3 bases are TGTGCCAGCAGATCAACCCGCGGCAGTCAGCCCCAGCATTTT.

CDR3 protein: CASSGQGHTGELFF. CDR3 DNA sequence: TGCGCCAGCAGTGGACAGGGTCACACCGGGGAGCTGTTTTTT. The J gene is TRBJ2-2, the V gene TRBV10-1, with 7 bases matching TRBD1. The ends lost 4 bases at V and 3 bases at J; junction bases unmatched: 2. CDR3 length: 14 residues. Germline CDR1 WNHNN, CDR2 SYGVQD (reference sequence).

This chain links TRBV5-1 with TRBJ2-1, with TRBD2 as a possible D gene (6 bases). CDR3 length: 16 amino acids. The V end lost 0 bases, the J end lost 3 bases, and 13 bases lay between the germline ends. Germline values: CDR1 SGHRS, CDR2 YFSETQ. CDR3 coding DNA: TGCGCCAGCAGCTTGGCCGAAGCGGGCAACTACAATGAGCAGTTCTTC. Amino acids: CASSLAEAGNYNEQFF. The full variable domain, in which reference TRBV5-1 and TRBJ2-1 provide the parts outside the CDR3, is KAGVTQTPRYLIKTRGQQVTLSCSPISGHRSVSWYQQTPGQGLQFLFEYFSETQRNKGNFPGRFSGRQFSNSRSEMNVSTLELGDSALYLCASSLAEAGNYNEQFFGPGTRLTVL.

This sequence joins TRBV5-1 and TRBJ1-1; weak D call: TRBD1 (6 bases). The V end lost 4 bases, the J end lost 3 bases, and 13 bases lay between the germline ends. The CDR3 contains 14 residues. CDR1 is SGHRS and CDR2 is YFSETQ in the germline V gene. The chain's CDR3 is CASSPTGRYTEAFF. CDR3 in DNA: TGCGCCAGCAGCCCGACAGGCCGGTACACTGAAGCTTTCTTT. The full variable domain, completed using reference TRBV5-1 and TRBJ1-1, is KAGVTQTPRYLIKTRGQQVTLSCSPISGHRSVSWYQQTPGQGLQFLFEYFSETQRNKGNFPGRFSGRQFSNSRSEMNVSTLELGDSALYLCASSPTGRYTEAFFGQGTRLTVV.

CDR3 coding DNA: TGTGCCAGCTCACCCTTGGGACAGATTAATGAAAAACTGTTTTTT. Its protein product is CASSPLGQINEKLFF. The chain joins TRBV18 to TRBJ1-4, with 7 nucleotides matching TRBD1. This CDR3 contains 15 residues. J was trimmed by 4 bases and V by 3 bases; bases with no gene match: 5. Germline V gene data show CDR1 as KGHSH and CDR2 as LQKENI.

V gene TRBV5-1 combines with J gene TRBJ1-1, with TRBD1 matching 8 bases. This CDR3 is 14 amino acids long. Per germline, CDR1 SGHRS and CDR2 YFSETQ. The trim removed 5 bases at V and 1 base at J, leaving 4 bases unmatched. The CDR3 loop is CASRDGTGNTEAFF. The CDR3 DNA follows: TGCGCCAGCAGAGATGGGACAGGGAACACTGAAGCTTTCTTT.

The J gene is TRBJ2-3, the V gene TRBV20-1; D is unclear. Trimming cost V 3 bases and J 0 bases, with 7 bases left between them. Germline values: CDR1 DFQATT, CDR2 SNEGSKA (reference sequence). The CDR3 is 13 residues long. The CDR3 here is CSASIQSTDTQYF. The DNA of the CDR3 is TGCAGTGCTAGTATACAGAGCACAGATACGCAGTATTTT.

This chain connects TRBV9 to TRBJ2-1; tentative D call: TRBD2 (6 bases). The V end was cut by 2 bases, the J end by 10 bases, with 16 bases between. The CDR3 contains 14 residues. The germline V gene encodes CDR1 SGDLS and CDR2 YYNGEE. CDR3 DNA: TGTGCCAGCAGCGTCAGGACTACCTCCCCCGAGCAGTTCTTC. Translated: CASSVRTTSPEQFF.

This clone was counted between two and nine times. The V gene is TRBV28, the J gene TRBJ1-1; no firm D call. Germline V gene lookup returns CDR1 MDHEN and CDR2 SYDVKM. CDR3 size: 14 residues. The germline V and J ends were trimmed by 6 bases and 3 bases, with 14 bases remaining between them. The CDR3 here is CASSVHTRYTEAFF. In nucleotides, the CDR3 is TGTGCCAGCAGCGTCCATACCAGGTACACTGAAGCTTTCTTT. The full variable domain, rest sourced from reference TRBV28 and TRBJ1-1, is DVKVTQSSRYLVKRTGEKVFLECVQDMDHENMFWYRQDPGLGLRLIYFSYDVKMKEKGDIPEGYSVSREKKERFSLILESASTNQTSMYLCASSVHTRYTEAFFGQGTRLTVV.

The genes are TRBV2 and TRBJ1-2, with 8 bases that match TRBD1. After removal of 1 base from V and 8 bases from J, the junction contained 6 bases not matched to a gene. Looked up from germline, CDR1 is SNHLY and CDR2 is FYNNEI. The CDR3 contains 14 residues. For the CDR3, the DNA is TGTGCCAGCAGTGAAGTGGACAGGGTGGTCGGCTACACCTTC. Its protein product is CASSEVDRVVGYTF.

This clone was seen a few times. The genes are TRBV2 and TRBJ1-2; D ambiguous. Germline loops: CDR1 SNHLY, CDR2 FYNNEI. The CDR3 is made up of 13 amino acids. Trimming cost V 2 bases and J 8 bases, with 12 bases left between them. CDR3 DNA sequence: TGTGCCAGCAGTGAATATCCCCCTTTGGGCTACACCTTC. This sequence encodes CASSEYPPLGYTF.